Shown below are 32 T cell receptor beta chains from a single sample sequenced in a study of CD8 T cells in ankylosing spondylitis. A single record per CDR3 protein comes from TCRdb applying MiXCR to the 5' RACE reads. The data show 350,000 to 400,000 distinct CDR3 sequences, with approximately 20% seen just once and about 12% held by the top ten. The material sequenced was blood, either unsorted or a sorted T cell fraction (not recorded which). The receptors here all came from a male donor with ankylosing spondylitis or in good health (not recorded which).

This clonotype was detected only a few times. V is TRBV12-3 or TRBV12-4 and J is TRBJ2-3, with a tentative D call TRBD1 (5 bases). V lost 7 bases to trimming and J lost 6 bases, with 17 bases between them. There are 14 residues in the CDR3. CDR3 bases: TGTGCCAGCACCCCCGGCAGGGATAGTGATACGCAGTATTTT. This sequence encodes CASTPGRDSDTQYF.

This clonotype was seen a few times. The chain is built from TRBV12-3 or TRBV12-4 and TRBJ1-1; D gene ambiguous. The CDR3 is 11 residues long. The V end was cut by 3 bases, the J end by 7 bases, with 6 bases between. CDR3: CASSFKNEAFF. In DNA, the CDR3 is TGTGCCAGCAGTTTTAAGAATGAAGCTTTCTTT.

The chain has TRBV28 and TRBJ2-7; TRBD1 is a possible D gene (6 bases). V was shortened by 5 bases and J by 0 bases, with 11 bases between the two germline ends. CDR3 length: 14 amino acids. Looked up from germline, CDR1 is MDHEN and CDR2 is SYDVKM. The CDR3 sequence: CASSPQGNSYEQYF. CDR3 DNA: TGTGCCAGCAGTCCGCAGGGGAACTCCTACGAGCAGTACTTC.

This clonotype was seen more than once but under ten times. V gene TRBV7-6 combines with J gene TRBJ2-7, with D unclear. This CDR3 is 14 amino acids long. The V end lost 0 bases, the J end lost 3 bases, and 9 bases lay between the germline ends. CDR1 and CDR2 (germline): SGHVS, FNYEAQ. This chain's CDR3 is CASSLAGPGYEQYF. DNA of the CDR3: TGTGCCAGCAGCTTAGCTGGTCCTGGCTACGAGCAGTACTTC.

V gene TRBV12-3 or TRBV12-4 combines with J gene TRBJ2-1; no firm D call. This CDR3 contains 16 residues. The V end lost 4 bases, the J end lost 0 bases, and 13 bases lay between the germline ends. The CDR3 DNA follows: TGTGCCAGCAGTTCGTGGTTTCGGAGCTCCTACAATGAGCAGTTCTTC. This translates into CASSSWFRSSYNEQFF.

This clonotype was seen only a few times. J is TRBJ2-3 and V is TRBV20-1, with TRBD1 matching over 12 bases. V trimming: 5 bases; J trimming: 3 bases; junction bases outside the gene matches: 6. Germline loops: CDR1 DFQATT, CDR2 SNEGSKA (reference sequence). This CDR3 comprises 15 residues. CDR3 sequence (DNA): TGCAGTGCTGTGGGGGACAGGGGGCGGACAGATACGCAGTATTTT. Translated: CSAVGDRGRTDTQYF.

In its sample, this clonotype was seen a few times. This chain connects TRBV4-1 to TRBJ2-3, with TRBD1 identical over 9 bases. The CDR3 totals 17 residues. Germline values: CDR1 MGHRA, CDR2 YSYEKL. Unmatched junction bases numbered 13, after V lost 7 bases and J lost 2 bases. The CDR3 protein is CASTNEPGQGFTDTQYF. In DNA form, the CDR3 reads TGCGCCAGCACCAATGAACCGGGACAGGGCTTCACAGATACGCAGTATTTT.

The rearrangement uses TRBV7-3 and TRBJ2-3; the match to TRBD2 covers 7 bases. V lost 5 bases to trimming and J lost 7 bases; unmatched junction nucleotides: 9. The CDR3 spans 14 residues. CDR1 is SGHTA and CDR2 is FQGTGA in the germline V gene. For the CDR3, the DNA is TGTGCCAGCAGCCATGACGGGGAGGGGAATACGCAGTATTTT. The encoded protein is CASSHDGEGNTQYF. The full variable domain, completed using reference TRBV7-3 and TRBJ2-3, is GAGVSQTPSNKVTEKGKYVELRCDPISGHTALYWYRQSLGQGPEFLIYFQGTGAADDSGLPNDRFFAVRPEGSVSTLKIQRTERGDSAVYLCASSHDGEGNTQYFGPGTRLTVL.

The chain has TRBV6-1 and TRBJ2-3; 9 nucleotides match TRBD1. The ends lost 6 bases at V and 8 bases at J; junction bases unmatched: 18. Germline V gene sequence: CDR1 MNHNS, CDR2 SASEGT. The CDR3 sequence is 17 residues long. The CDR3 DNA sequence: TGTGCCAGCAGCCGTGCCCCCGGGGACAGGGATGGAGGTACGCAGTATTTT. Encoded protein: CASSRAPGDRDGGTQYF.

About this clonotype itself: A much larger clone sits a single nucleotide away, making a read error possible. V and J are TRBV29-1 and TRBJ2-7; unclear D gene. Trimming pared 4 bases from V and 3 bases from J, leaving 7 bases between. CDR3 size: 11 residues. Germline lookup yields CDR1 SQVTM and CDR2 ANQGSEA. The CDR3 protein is CSVVGSYEQYF. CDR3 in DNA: TGCAGCGTTGTGGGCAGCTACGAGCAGTACTTC.

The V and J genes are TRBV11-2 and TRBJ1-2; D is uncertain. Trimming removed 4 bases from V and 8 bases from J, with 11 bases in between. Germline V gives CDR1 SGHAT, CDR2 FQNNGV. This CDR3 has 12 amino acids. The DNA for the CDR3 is TGTGCCAGCAGCTCACTTGGGGTGGGCTACACCTTC. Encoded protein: CASSSLGVGYTF.

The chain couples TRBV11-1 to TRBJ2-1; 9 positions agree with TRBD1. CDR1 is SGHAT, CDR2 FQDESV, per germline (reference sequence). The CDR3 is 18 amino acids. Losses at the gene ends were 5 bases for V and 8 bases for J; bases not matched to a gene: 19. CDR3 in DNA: TGTGCCAGCAGCCCCCAGGGGAGGGGACAGGGTGGATATGATGAGCAGTTCTTC. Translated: CASSPQGRGQGGYDEQFF.

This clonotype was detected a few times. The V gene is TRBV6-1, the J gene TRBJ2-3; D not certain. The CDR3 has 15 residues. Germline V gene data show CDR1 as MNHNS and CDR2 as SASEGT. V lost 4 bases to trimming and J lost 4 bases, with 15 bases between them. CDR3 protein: CASSASLAGPDTQYF. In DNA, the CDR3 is TGTGCCAGCAGTGCCTCCCTGGCAGGACCAGATACGCAGTATTTT.

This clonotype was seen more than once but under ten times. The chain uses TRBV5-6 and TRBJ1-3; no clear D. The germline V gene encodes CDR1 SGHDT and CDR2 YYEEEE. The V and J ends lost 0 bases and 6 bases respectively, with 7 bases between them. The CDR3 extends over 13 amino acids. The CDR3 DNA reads TGTGCCAGCAGCTTGGTGGGATCAAACACCATATATTTT. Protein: CASSLVGSNTIYF.

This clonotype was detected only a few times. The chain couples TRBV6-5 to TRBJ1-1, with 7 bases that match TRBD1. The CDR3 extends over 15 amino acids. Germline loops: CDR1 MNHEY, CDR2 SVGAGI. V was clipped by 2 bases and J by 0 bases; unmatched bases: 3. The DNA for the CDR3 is TGTGCCAGCAGTTACGTGACAGGGATGAACACTGAAGCTTTCTTT. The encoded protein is CASSYVTGMNTEAFF.

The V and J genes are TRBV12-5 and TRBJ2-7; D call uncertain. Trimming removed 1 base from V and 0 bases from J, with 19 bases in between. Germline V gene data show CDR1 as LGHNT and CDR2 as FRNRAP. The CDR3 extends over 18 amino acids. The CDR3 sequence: CASGLGNPTAPYSYEQYF. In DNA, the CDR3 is TGTGCTAGTGGTTTGGGGAACCCGACGGCTCCCTACTCCTACGAGCAGTACTTC.

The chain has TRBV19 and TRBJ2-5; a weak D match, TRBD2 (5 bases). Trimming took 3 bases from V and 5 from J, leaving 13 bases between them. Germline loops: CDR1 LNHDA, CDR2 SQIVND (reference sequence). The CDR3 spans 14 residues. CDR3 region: CASSMAGGLETQYF. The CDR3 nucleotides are TGTGCCAGTAGTATGGCAGGAGGTTTGGAGACCCAGTACTTC.

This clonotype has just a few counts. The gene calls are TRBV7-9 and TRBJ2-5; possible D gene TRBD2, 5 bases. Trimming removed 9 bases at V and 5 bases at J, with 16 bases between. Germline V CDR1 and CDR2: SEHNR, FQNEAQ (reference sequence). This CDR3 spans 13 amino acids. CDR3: CASSSGWAETQYF. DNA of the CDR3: TGTGCCAGTTCCTCGGGGTGGGCCGAGACCCAGTACTTC.

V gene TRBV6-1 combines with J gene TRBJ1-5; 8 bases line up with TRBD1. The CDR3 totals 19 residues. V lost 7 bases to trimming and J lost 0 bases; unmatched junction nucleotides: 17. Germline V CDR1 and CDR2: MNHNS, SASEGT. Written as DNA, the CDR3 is TGTGCCAGCACCAATGGCGGGACAGGTGACCTTTATAGCAATCAGCCCCAGCATTTT. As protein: CASTNGGTGDLYSNQPQHF.

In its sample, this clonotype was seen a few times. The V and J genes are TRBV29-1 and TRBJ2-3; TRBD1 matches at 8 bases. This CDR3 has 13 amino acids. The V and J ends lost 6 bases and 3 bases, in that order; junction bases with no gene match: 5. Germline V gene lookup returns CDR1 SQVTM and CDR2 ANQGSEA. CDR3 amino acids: CSVPGQVTDTQYF. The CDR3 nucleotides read TGCAGCGTACCGGGACAGGTTACAGATACGCAGTATTTT.

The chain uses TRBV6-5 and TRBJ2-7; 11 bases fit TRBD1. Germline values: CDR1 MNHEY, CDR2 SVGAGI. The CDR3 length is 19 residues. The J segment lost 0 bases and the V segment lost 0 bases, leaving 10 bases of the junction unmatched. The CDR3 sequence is CASSYSGTGGYLPSYEQYF. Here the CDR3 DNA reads TGTGCCAGCAGTTACTCCGGGACAGGGGGTTACCTCCCCTCCTACGAGCAGTACTTC.

The DNA for the CDR3 is TGTGCCAGCAGCCTGACTAGTCCTCCCACAGATACGCAGTATTTT. Residues: CASSLTSPPTDTQYF. The genes are TRBV12-3 or TRBV12-4 and TRBJ2-3, with TRBD2 as a possible D gene (6 bases). V was trimmed by 6 bases and J by 2 bases, leaving 15 bases between them. CDR3 length: 15 amino acids.

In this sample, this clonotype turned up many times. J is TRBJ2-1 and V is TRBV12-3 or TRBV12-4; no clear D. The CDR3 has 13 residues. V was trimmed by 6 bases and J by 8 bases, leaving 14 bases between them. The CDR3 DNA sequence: TGTGCCAGCAGCTCTATGCCCTATGATGAGCAGTTCTTC. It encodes CASSSMPYDEQFF.

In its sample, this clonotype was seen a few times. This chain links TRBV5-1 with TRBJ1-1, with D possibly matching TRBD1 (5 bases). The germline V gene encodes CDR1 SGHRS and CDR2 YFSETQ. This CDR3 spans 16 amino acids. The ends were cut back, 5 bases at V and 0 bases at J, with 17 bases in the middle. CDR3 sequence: CASSIVGTQLNTEAFF. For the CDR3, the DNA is TGCGCCAGCAGTATAGTGGGGACCCAGCTGAACACTGAAGCTTTCTTT. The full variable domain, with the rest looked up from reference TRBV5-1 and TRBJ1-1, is KAGVTQTPRYLIKTRGQQVTLSCSPISGHRSVSWYQQTPGQGLQFLFEYFSETQRNKGNFPGRFSGRQFSNSRSEMNVSTLELGDSALYLCASSIVGTQLNTEAFFGQGTRLTVV.

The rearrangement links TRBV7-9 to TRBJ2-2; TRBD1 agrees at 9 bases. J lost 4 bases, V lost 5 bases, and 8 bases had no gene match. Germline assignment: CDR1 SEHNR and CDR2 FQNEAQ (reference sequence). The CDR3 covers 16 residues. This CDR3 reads CASSKPGQGATGELFF. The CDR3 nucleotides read TGTGCCAGCAGCAAACCGGGACAGGGAGCCACCGGGGAGCTGTTTTTT.

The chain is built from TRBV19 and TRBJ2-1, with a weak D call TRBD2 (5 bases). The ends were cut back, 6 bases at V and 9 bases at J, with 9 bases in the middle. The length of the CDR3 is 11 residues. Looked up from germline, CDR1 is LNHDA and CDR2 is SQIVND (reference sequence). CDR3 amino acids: CASSTGFEQFF. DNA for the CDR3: TGTGCCAGTAGCACGGGGTTTGAGCAGTTCTTC.

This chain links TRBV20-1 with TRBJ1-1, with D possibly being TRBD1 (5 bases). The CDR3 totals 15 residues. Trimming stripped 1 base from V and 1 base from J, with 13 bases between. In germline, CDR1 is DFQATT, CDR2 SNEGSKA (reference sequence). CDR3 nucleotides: TGCAGTGCTAGAGGGGTGTTGGACACGAACACTGAAGCTTTCTTT. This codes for CSARGVLDTNTEAFF.

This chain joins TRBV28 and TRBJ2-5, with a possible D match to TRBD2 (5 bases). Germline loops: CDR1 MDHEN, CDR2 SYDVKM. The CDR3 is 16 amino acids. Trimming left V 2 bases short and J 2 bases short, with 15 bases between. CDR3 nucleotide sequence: TGTGCCAGCAGTTTAGTGGGTAGCGCACGTCAAGAGACCCAGTACTTC. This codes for CASSLVGSARQETQYF. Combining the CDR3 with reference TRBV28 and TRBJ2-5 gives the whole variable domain DVKVTQSSRYLVKRTGEKVFLECVQDMDHENMFWYRQDPGLGLRLIYFSYDVKMKEKGDIPEGYSVSREKKERFSLILESASTNQTSMYLCASSLVGSARQETQYFGPGTRLLVL.

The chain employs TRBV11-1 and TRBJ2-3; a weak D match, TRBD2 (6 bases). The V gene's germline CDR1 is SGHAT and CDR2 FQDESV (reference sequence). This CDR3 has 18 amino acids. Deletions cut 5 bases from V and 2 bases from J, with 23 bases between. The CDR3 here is CASSKLTAGRGNTDTQYF. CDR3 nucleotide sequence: TGTGCCAGCAGCAAACTGACTGCCGGGCGGGGTAACACAGATACGCAGTATTTT.

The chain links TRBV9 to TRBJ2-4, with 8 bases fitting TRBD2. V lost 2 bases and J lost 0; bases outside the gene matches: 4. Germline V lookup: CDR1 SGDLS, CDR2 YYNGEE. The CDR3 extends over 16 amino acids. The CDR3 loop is CASSVGGGLAKNIQYF. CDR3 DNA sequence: TGTGCCAGCAGCGTCGGGGGGGGCCTAGCCAAAAACATTCAGTACTTC.

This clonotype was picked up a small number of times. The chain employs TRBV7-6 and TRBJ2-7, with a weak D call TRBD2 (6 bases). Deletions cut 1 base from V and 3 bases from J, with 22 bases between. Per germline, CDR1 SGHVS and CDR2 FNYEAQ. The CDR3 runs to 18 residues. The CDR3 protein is CASSLGGVMTAGIYEQYF. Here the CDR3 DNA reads TGTGCCAGCAGCTTAGGGGGGGTAATGACCGCCGGGATCTACGAGCAGTACTTC. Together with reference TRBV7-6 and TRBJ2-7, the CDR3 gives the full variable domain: GAGVSQSPRYKVTKRGQDVALRCDPISGHVSLYWYRQALGQGPEFLTYFNYEAQQDKSGLPNDRFSAERPEGSISTLTIQRTEQRDSAMYRCASSLGGVMTAGIYEQYFGPGTRLTVT.

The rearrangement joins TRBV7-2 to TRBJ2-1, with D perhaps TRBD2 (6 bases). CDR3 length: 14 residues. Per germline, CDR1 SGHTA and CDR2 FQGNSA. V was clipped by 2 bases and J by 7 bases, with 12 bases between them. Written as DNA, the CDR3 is TGTGCCAGCAGCTTATTGGGGGGTATAAATGAGCAGTTCTTC. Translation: CASSLLGGINEQFF.